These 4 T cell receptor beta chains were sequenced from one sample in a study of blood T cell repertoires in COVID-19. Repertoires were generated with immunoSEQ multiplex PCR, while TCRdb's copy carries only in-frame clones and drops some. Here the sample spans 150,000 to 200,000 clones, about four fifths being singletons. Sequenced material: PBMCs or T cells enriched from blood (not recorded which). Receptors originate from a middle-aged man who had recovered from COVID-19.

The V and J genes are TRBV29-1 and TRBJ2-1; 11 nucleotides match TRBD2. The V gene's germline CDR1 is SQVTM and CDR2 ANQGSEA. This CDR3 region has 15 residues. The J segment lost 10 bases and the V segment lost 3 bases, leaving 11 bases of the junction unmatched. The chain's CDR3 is CSVDYWVAGGGEQFF. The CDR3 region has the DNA TGCAGCGTTGATTACTGGGTAGCGGGAGGGGGCGAGCAGTTCTTC.

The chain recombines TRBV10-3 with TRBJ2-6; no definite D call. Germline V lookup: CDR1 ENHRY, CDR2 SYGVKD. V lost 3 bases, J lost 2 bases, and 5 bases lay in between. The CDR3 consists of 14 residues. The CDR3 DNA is TGTGCCATCAGTGACCCGGCTGGGGCCAACGTCCTGACTTTC. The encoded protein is CAISDPAGANVLTF.

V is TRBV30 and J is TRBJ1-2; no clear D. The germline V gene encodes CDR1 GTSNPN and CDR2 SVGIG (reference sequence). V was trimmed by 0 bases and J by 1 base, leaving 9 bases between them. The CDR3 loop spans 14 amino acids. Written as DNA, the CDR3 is TGTGCCTGGAGTGTCAGTCCCAATAACTATGGCTACACCTTC. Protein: CAWSVSPNNYGYTF.

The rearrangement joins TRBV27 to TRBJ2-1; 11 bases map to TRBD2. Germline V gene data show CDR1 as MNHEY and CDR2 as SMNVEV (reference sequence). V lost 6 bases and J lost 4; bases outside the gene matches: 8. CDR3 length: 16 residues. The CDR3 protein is CASRYGTSGMYNEQFF. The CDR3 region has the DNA TGTGCCAGCAGATATGGGACTAGCGGTATGTACAATGAGCAGTTCTTC.